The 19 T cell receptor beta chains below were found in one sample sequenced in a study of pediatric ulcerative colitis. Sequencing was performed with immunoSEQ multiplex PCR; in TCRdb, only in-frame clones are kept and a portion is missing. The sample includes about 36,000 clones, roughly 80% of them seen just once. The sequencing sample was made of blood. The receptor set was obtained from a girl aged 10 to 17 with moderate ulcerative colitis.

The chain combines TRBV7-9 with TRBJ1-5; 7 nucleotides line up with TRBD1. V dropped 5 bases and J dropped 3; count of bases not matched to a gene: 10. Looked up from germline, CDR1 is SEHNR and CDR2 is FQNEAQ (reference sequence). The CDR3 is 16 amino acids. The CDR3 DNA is TGTGCCAGCAGCCCCCTGACAGGGAACGACAATCAGCCCCAGCATTTT. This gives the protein CASSPLTGNDNQPQHF.

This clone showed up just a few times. The CDR3 DNA reads TGTGCCAGCGGTCCTACAGTGGACCTCTATGGCTACACCTTC. It translates to CASGPTVDLYGYTF. The chain combines TRBV2 with TRBJ1-2; D is uncertain. Between the trimmed V and J ends, which lost 8 bases and 4 bases, there was a span of 17 bases. The germline CDR1 and CDR2 sequences are SNHLY and FYNNEI. CDR3 length equals 14 residues.

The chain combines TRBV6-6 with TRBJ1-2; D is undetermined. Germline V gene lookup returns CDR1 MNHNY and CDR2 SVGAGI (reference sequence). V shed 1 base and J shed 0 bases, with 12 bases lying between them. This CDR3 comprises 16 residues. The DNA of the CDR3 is TGTGCCAGCAGTTACTGGGTCGCCGATCCTAACTATGGCTACACCTTC. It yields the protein CASSYWVADPNYGYTF.

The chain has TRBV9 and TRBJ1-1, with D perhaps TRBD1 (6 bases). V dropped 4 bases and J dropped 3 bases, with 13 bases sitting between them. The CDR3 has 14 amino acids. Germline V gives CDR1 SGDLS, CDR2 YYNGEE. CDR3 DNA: TGTGCCAGCAGCCCGTCTGAGGGGGACACTGAAGCTTTCTTT. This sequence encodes CASSPSEGDTEAFF.

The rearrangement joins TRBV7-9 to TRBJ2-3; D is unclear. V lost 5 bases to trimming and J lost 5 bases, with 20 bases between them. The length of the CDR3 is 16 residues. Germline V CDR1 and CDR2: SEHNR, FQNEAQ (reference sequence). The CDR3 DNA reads TGTGCCAGCAGCCCCCCGACCAGCTTTCGGGTAGATACGCAGTATTTT. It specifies CASSPPTSFRVDTQYF. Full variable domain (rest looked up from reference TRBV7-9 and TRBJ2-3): DTGVSQNPRHKITKRGQNVTFRCDPISEHNRLYWYRQTLGQGPEFLTYFQNEAQLEKSRLLSDRFSAERPKGSFSTLEIQRTEQGDSAMYLCASSPPTSFRVDTQYFGPGTRLTVL.

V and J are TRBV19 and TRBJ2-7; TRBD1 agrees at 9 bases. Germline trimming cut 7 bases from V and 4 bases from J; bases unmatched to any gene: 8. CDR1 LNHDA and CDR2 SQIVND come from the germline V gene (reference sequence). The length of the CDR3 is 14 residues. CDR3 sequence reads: CASTPTGGIYEQYF. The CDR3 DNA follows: TGTGCCAGTACCCCGACAGGGGGAATATACGAGCAGTACTTC.

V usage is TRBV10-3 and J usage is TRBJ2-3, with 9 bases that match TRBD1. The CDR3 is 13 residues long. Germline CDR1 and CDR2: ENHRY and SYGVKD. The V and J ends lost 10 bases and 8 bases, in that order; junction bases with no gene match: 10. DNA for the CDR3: TGTGCCACTGGGACAGGGAGTGTTGCTACGCAGTATTTT. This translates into CATGTGSVATQYF.

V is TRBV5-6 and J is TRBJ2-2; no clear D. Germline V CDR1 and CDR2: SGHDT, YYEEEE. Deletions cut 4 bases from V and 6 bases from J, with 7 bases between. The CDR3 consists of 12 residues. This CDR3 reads CASSPISGELFF. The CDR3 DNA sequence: TGTGCCAGCAGCCCGATATCCGGGGAGCTGTTTTTT.

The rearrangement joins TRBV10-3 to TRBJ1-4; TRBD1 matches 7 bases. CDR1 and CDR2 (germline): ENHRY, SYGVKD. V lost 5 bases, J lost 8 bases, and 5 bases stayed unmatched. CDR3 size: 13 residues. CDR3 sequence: CAISQGEKEKLFF. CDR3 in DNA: TGTGCCATCAGTCAGGGGGAGAAAGAAAAACTGTTTTTT.

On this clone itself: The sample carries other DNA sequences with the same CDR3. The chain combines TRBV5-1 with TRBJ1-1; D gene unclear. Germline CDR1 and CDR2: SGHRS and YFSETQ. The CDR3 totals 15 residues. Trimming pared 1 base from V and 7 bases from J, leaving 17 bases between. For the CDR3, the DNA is TGCGCCAGCAGCTTGAGGTTTTCTGGTTCTGATGAAGCTTTCTTT. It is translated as CASSLRFSGSDEAFF.

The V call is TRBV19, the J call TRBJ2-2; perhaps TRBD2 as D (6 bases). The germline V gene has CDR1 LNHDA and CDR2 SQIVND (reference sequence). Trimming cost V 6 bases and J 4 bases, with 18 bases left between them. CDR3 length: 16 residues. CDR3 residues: CASSQNRGGITGELFF. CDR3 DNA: TGTGCCAGTAGCCAAAACCGTGGGGGGATCACCGGGGAGCTGTTTTTT.

This CDR3 reads CASSPGYRGNTIYF. The CDR3 nucleotides read TGTGCCAGCAGTCCAGGCTATCGGGGAAACACCATATATTTT. This sequence joins TRBV27 and TRBJ1-3; D remains unclear. CDR1 and CDR2 (germline): MNHEY, SMNVEV (reference sequence). The CDR3 totals 14 residues. V dropped 5 bases and J dropped 4 bases, with 12 bases sitting between them.

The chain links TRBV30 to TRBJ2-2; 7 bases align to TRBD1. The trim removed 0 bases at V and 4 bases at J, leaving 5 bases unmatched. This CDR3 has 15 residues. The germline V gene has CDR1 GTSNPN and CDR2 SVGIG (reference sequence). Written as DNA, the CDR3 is TGTGCCTGGAGTGTACGGGACAGCCTCACCGGGGAGCTGTTTTTT. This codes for CAWSVRDSLTGELFF.

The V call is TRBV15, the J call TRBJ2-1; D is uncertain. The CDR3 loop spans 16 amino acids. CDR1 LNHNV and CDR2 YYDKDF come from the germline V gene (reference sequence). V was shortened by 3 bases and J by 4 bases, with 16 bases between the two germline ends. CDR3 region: CATSSTLGRGYNEQFF. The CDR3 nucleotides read TGTGCCACCAGCAGCACCTTGGGCAGAGGATACAATGAGCAGTTCTTC.

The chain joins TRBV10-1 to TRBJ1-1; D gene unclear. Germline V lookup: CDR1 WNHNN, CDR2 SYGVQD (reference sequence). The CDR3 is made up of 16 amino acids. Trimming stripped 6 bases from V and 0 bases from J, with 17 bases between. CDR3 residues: CASRSSTFGLNTEAFF. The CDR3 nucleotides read TGCGCCAGCAGATCCTCAACTTTCGGGCTGAACACTGAAGCTTTCTTT.

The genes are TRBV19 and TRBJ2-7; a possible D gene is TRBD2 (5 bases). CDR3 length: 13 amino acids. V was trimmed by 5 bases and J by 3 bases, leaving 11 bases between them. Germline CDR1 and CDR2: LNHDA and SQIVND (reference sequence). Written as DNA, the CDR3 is TGTGCCAGTAGTGGGCGGGCGAACTACGAGCAGTACTTC. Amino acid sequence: CASSGRANYEQYF.

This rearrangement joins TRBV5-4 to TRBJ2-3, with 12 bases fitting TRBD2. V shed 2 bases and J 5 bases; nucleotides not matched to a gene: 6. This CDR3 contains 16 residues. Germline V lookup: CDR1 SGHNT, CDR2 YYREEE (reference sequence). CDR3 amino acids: CASSFRLAGVVDTQYF. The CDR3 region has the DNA TGTGCCAGCAGCTTTAGACTAGCGGGAGTGGTAGATACGCAGTATTTT.

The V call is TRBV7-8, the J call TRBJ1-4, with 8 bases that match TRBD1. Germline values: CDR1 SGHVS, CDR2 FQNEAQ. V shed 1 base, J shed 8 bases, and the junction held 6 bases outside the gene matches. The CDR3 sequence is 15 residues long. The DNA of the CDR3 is TGTGCCAGCAGCTTAGGACCAGGGGGCCGAGAAAAACTGTTTTTT. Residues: CASSLGPGGREKLFF.

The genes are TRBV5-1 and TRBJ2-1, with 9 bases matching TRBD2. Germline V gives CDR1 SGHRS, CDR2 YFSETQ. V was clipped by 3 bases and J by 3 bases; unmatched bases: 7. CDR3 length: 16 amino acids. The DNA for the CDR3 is TGCGCCAGCAGCTCATTTAGCGGGAGAGGCTACAATGAGCAGTTCTTC. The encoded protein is CASSSFSGRGYNEQFF.